The 26 T cell receptor beta chains below all came from one sample that was sequenced in a study of cytomegalovirus exposure and HLA in healthy donors. The PCR contained 60 Vbeta and 13 Jbeta primers. TCRdb's copy holds only in-frame clones and misses some; the assay was immunoSEQ multiplex PCR. The sample lists under 200,000 clones; just under 80% were seen once. The sequenced material came from PBMCs. The receptors come from a woman in her fifties or sixties in good health and CMV-seronegative.

The rearrangement joins TRBV14 to TRBJ2-4, with D tentatively TRBD1 (6 bases). The CDR3 totals 13 residues. Germline V gives CDR1 SGHDN, CDR2 FVKESK. Trimming stripped 3 bases from V and 9 bases from J, with 12 bases between. The CDR3 region has the DNA TGTGCCAGCAGCCAGGGACACAACTCCATTCAGTACTTC. Translated: CASSQGHNSIQYF.

To note about this clone: Other DNA sequences of this sample code for an identical CDR3. CDR3 coding DNA: TGTGCCAGCAGCGGGACAGGGGGGAATCAGCCCCAGCATTTT. Protein: CASSGTGGNQPQHF. The rearrangement links TRBV2 to TRBJ1-5; 11 nucleotides line up with TRBD1. The junction had 2 bases not matched to a gene; V was cut back by 6 bases and J by 4 bases. Looked up from germline, CDR1 is SNHLY and CDR2 is FYNNEI. CDR3 length equals 14 residues.

This clone came up once. The chain links TRBV9 to TRBJ1-3; D is unresolved. The germline V and J ends were trimmed by 4 bases and 4 bases, with 15 bases remaining between them. The CDR3 length is 15 residues. Per germline, CDR1 SGDLS and CDR2 YYNGEE. The CDR3 DNA is TGTGCCAGCAGCACCCGAGGGTTACTCGGAAACACCATATATTTT. This sequence encodes CASSTRGLLGNTIYF.

V usage is TRBV28 and J usage is TRBJ2-7, with D possibly matching TRBD2 (6 bases). The CDR3 contains 14 residues. The V end was cut by 5 bases, the J end by 5 bases, with 16 bases between. Germline CDR1 reads MDHEN; CDR2 reads SYDVKM. The CDR3 region has the DNA TGTGCCAGCAGTCCCGGGACTTCCCTTGACGAGCAGTACTTC. This codes for CASSPGTSLDEQYF.

The chain is built from TRBV5-4 and TRBJ1-1; D is perhaps TRBD1 (5 bases). Trimming left V 1 base short and J 3 bases short, with 10 bases between. CDR1 and CDR2 (germline): SGHNT, YYREEE (reference sequence). The CDR3 contains 14 residues. The CDR3 spells CASSLRYRHTEAFF. In DNA form, the CDR3 reads TGTGCCAGCAGCTTGAGGTACAGGCACACTGAAGCTTTCTTT.

Remarks on this clone: At one boundary the junction diverges from the germline segment, which might be a read error. Other DNA sequences in this sample translate to the same CDR3. The CDR3 loop is CASNLREETQYF. As DNA, the CDR3 is TGCGCCAGCAATCTCCGGGAAGAGACCCAGTACTTC. This sequence joins TRBV2 and TRBJ2-5; D is unclear. This CDR3 spans 12 amino acids. Germline lookup yields CDR1 SNHLY and CDR2 FYNNEI.

The chain joins TRBV11-2 to TRBJ1-1; a possible D gene is TRBD1 (6 bases). The germline gives CDR1 SGHAT, CDR2 FQNNGV. This CDR3 comprises 16 residues. Deletions cut 5 bases from V and 5 bases from J, with 21 bases between. The CDR3 region has the DNA TGTGCCAGCAGCCCAAGCTCACAGGGAAGTCGGACTGAAGCTTTCTTT. Amino acid sequence: CASSPSSQGSRTEAFF.

The CDR3, as DNA: TGCGCCAGCGCTGAACAGGGGGAAATGAGGTCCTACGAGCAGTACTTC. The encoded protein is CASAEQGEMRSYEQYF. The chain carries TRBV5-1 and TRBJ2-7; TRBD1 matches 8 bases. Germline-derived CDR1 and CDR2 are SGHRS and YFSETQ. Trimming removed 7 bases from V and 1 base from J; junction bases left unmatched: 13. The CDR3 spans 16 residues.

The gene calls are TRBV9 and TRBJ2-3; 12 nucleotides match TRBD2. V dropped 6 bases and J dropped 12; count of bases not matched to a gene: 17. Germline V lookup: CDR1 SGDLS, CDR2 YYNGEE. The CDR3 has 16 residues. The CDR3 sequence is CASTTGTSGSETPQYF. For the CDR3, the DNA is TGTGCCAGCACCACCGGGACTAGCGGGTCAGAAACGCCTCAGTATTTT.

This clone was detected a few times. V is TRBV29-1 and J is TRBJ2-5, with 8 bases matching TRBD2. The CDR3 has 13 residues. V trimming: 2 bases; J trimming: 3 bases; junction bases outside the gene matches: 2. The germline V gene has CDR1 SQVTM and CDR2 ANQGSEA. CDR3 nucleotide sequence: TGCAGCGTTGAAAGGCGGGGGGAAGAGACCCAGTACTTC. Residues: CSVERRGEETQYF.

A single count supports this clone. This chain joins TRBV7-3 and TRBJ2-6; the match to TRBD1 covers 7 bases. With V trimmed by 4 bases and J by 4 bases, 10 bases remained unmatched. Germline CDR1 is SGHTA and CDR2 is FQGTGA. The CDR3 is made up of 17 amino acids. The CDR3 nucleotides are TGTGCCAGCAGCTCTACACAGACAGGGACCGGGGCCAACGTCCTGACTTTC. The encoded protein is CASSSTQTGTGANVLTF.

The chain couples TRBV4-2 to TRBJ1-2; TRBD1 matches 7 bases. The CDR3 runs to 14 residues. The junction had 7 bases not matched to a gene; V was cut back by 5 bases and J by 4 bases. Per germline, CDR1 LGHNA and CDR2 YNFKEQ. CDR3 coding DNA: TGTGCCAGCAGCGAAGGGCAGGGGGGCTATGGCTACACCTTC. Residues: CASSEGQGGYGYTF.

The rearrangement joins TRBV10-2 to TRBJ2-5; no reliable D call. The ends were cut back, 8 bases at V and 2 bases at J, with 15 bases in the middle. Germline CDR1 WSHSY, CDR2 SAAADI. This CDR3 is built from 14 residues. The CDR3 protein is CASSLADIQETQYF. CDR3 DNA: TGCGCCAGCTCTTTGGCGGATATACAAGAGACCCAGTACTTC.

The chain is built from TRBV5-1 and TRBJ1-5; D might be TRBD1 (6 bases). The CDR3 is 15 amino acids. Germline lookup yields CDR1 SGHRS and CDR2 YFSETQ. The ends were cut back, 4 bases at V and 0 bases at J, with 11 bases in the middle. This CDR3 is CASSPGTNSNQPQHF. The CDR3 coding sequence is TGCGCCAGCAGCCCCGGGACAAATAGCAATCAGCCCCAGCATTTT.

The CDR3 coding sequence is TGTGCCAGCAGTTTATCCACAGGTTTTACTGAAAAACTGTTTTTT. Residues: CASSLSTGFTEKLFF. This sequence joins TRBV28 and TRBJ1-4; D possibly corresponds to TRBD1 (5 bases). The ends were cut back, 1 base at V and 7 bases at J, with 13 bases in the middle. The CDR3 extends over 15 amino acids. Per germline, CDR1 MDHEN and CDR2 SYDVKM.

This chain links TRBV28 with TRBJ1-2; D is unclear. The germline gives CDR1 MDHEN, CDR2 SYDVKM. The CDR3 is 14 residues long. Trimming removed 6 bases from V and 2 bases from J, with 13 bases in between. The CDR3 coding sequence is TGTGCCAGCAGCGCCCTAGTCGAAAACTATGGCTACACCTTC. Its translation is CASSALVENYGYTF.

The chain links TRBV6-1 to TRBJ2-5, with 10 bases fitting TRBD1. This CDR3 is 15 amino acids long. Germline assignment: CDR1 MNHNS and CDR2 SASEGT. The junction had 9 bases not matched to a gene; V was cut back by 6 bases and J by 5 bases. The CDR3 protein is CASRRRQGAWETQYF. CDR3 sequence (DNA): TGTGCCAGCAGGCGGCGACAGGGGGCGTGGGAGACCCAGTACTTC.

A single count supports this clone. The V call is TRBV6-1, the J call TRBJ1-1, with 8 bases lining up with TRBD1. V shed 5 bases and J 4 bases; nucleotides not matched to a gene: 6. CDR3 size: 14 residues. Germline CDR1 reads MNHNS; CDR2 reads SASEGT. DNA for the CDR3: TGTGCCAGCAGTACCCGGACAGGGCCCACTGAAGCTTTCTTT. Protein sequence: CASSTRTGPTEAFF.

This clone was counted once. The chain combines TRBV2 with TRBJ2-5; TRBD2 matches 11 bases. The DNA matches TRBJ2-7 better at its end, which makes the J call doubtful. There are 15 residues in the CDR3. The germline gives CDR1 SNHLY, CDR2 FYNNEI. The CDR3, as DNA: TGTGCCAGCAGGGTGACTAGCGGGGACTCCTACGAGCAGTACTTC. Amino acid sequence: CASRVTSGDSYEQYF.

This clone was recorded a few times. The chain carries TRBV6-6 and TRBJ2-5; the D gene is possibly TRBD2 (5 bases). V dropped 4 bases and J dropped 4 bases, with 13 bases sitting between them. Germline values: CDR1 MNHNY, CDR2 SVGAGI (reference sequence). The CDR3 covers 14 residues. As DNA, the CDR3 is TGTGCCAGCAGTTTTTGGAGGATCGGAGAGACCCAGTACTTC. It codes for CASSFWRIGETQYF.

This clone was counted a few times. The J gene is TRBJ2-1, the V gene TRBV7-6; 11 bases agree with TRBD1. The CDR3 runs 20 residues. After removal of 5 bases from V and 2 bases from J, the junction contained 17 bases not matched to a gene. Per germline, CDR1 SGHVS and CDR2 FNYEAQ. In DNA form, the CDR3 reads TGTGCCAGCAGCCCTGGACAGGGGGCTTTCTTTATCGATACCTACAATGAGCAGTTCTTC. Its translation is CASSPGQGAFFIDTYNEQFF.

V gene TRBV19 combines with J gene TRBJ2-7; 8 nucleotides agree with TRBD1. With 3 bases clipped from V and 5 bases from J, the junction kept 9 bases outside the gene matches. This CDR3 is 15 amino acids long. Germline V gene sequence: CDR1 LNHDA, CDR2 SQIVND (reference sequence). CDR3 nucleotides: TGTGCCAGTAGTATCGACAGGGGCAAGCTGAACGAGCAGTACTTC. It specifies CASSIDRGKLNEQYF.

The chain's CDR3 is CASSLLTDSNQPQHF. The CDR3 DNA sequence: TGTGCCAGCAGTTTACTAACAGATAGCAATCAGCCCCAGCATTTT. This chain joins TRBV27 and TRBJ1-5; no reliable D call. This CDR3 has 15 amino acids. The ends were cut back, 2 bases at V and 0 bases at J, with 8 bases in the middle. The V gene's germline CDR1 is MNHEY and CDR2 SMNVEV (reference sequence).

The rearrangement joins TRBV9 to TRBJ2-3; 8 bases map to TRBD2. Per germline, CDR1 SGDLS and CDR2 YYNGEE. J was trimmed by 0 bases and V by 2 bases; bases with no gene match: 8. The CDR3 is 17 residues long. This CDR3 is CASSVGAGGLSTDTQYF. The CDR3 DNA reads TGTGCCAGCAGCGTCGGGGCGGGGGGCCTCAGCACAGATACGCAGTATTTT.

CDR3 loop: CASSNRNTYNEQFF. CDR3 coding DNA: TGTGCCAGTAGTAACAGAAATACATACAATGAGCAGTTCTTC. This chain connects TRBV19 to TRBJ2-1; D remains unclear. Germline V gives CDR1 LNHDA, CDR2 SQIVND (reference sequence). V was cut by 4 bases and J by 4 bases, with 11 bases left in between. The CDR3 contains 14 residues.

The gene calls are TRBV11-2 and TRBJ2-1, with 10 bases that match TRBD2. The CDR3 has 14 residues. CDR1 SGHAT and CDR2 FQNNGV come from the germline V gene. V shed 9 bases and J 3 bases; nucleotides not matched to a gene: 5. The CDR3 region has the DNA TGTGCCAGTACTAGCGGGATAATCTACAATGAGCAGTTCTTC. Translated, it gives CASTSGIIYNEQFF.